What follows is one TCR beta chain and its context. Its antigen is undetermined. TCRdb's copy holds only in-frame clones and misses some; the assay was immunoSEQ multiplex PCR. The top ten hold 1.6% of the sample, which has around 62,000 clones, 77% seen once. Baseline was the first blood sampling point, followed by cycle 4 day 1 and cycle 7 day 1. This sample is part of a study of OX40 agonist ivuxolimab in advanced cancers. Study as a whole: Patients with prior anti-PD-1, anti-PD-L1 or anti-CTLA-4 therapy were eligible; approximately 40% had some.

Findings and limits, study-wide: On average, a greater number of expanded clones characterised CD8+ T cells relative to CD4+.

The V end was cut by 6 bases, the J end by 5 bases, with 14 bases between. The germline V gene has CDR1 KGHSH and CDR2 LQKENI. There are 14 residues in the CDR3. V is TRBV18 and J is TRBJ2-1; D may be TRBD1 (7 bases). This sample comprised CD4+ or CD8+ T cells sorted from blood, obtained in a trial of the OX40 agonist ivuxolimab. The TCR comes from an adult with an advanced solid tumor such as melanoma, head and neck, liver or kidney cancer. CDR3 bases: TGTGCCAGCTCGTTACAGGGGACTCACAATGAGCAGTTCTTC. It encodes CASSLQGTHNEQFF.